This passage covers 18 T cell receptor beta chains from one sample sequenced in a study of cytomegalovirus exposure and HLA in healthy donors. The PCR made use of 60 Vbeta and 13 Jbeta primers. Assay: immunoSEQ multiplex PCR; the TCRdb copy retains only in-frame clones and omits some. This table has 85,000 to 100,000 clones, around 86% appearing once. Sequencing used PBMCs. The receptors here all came from a man aged 25 to 40 in good health and CMV-seropositive.

The rearrangement joins TRBV28 to TRBJ2-5, with 11 positions matching TRBD2. CDR1 and CDR2 (germline): MDHEN, SYDVKM. The CDR3 spans 19 residues. V shed 0 bases, J shed 4 bases, and the junction held 13 bases outside the gene matches. The CDR3 loop reads CASSLWGLLAGEFAETQYF. The CDR3 nucleotides are TGTGCCAGCAGTTTATGGGGCCTACTAGCGGGAGAATTTGCAGAGACCCAGTACTTC. Full variable domain (missing parts from reference TRBV28 and TRBJ2-5): DVKVTQSSRYLVKRTGEKVFLECVQDMDHENMFWYRQDPGLGLRLIYFSYDVKMKEKGDIPEGYSVSREKKERFSLILESASTNQTSMYLCASSLWGLLAGEFAETQYFGPGTRLLVL.

The chain is built from TRBV28 and TRBJ2-1, with a weak D call TRBD2 (5 bases). This CDR3 has 14 residues. Germline CDR1 is MDHEN and CDR2 is SYDVKM. V gave up 5 bases and J gave up 7 bases, with 15 bases separating them. CDR3 coding DNA: TGTGCCAGCAGTACGGACTTGACGGGGAATGAGCAGTTCTTC. This encodes CASSTDLTGNEQFF.

The V gene is TRBV15, the J gene TRBJ2-1; the match to TRBD1 covers 7 bases. From germline, CDR1 is LNHNV and CDR2 YYDKDF (reference sequence). V gave up 4 bases and J gave up 6 bases; unmatched junction bases: 3. The length of the CDR3 is 13 residues. The CDR3 loop reads CATSTRDSNEQFF. The CDR3 DNA sequence: TGTGCCACCAGCACGAGGGACAGCAATGAGCAGTTCTTC.

The chain is built from TRBV7-2 and TRBJ1-4; a weak D match, TRBD1 (6 bases). The CDR3 is 15 residues long. The V gene lost 1 base and the J gene lost 8 bases, with 14 bases spanning the gap. Per the germline V gene, CDR1 is SGHTA and CDR2 is FQGNSA. The CDR3 coding sequence is TGTGCCAGCAGCTTAGTTGGGGGGGCGGTGGAAAAACTGTTTTTT. It codes for CASSLVGGAVEKLFF.

The rearrangement uses TRBV7-3 and TRBJ2-5; a weak D match, TRBD1 (5 bases). Trimming left V 3 bases short and J 0 bases short, with 8 bases between. CDR3 length: 14 residues. The V gene's germline CDR1 is SGHTA and CDR2 FQGTGA. The CDR3 DNA follows: TGTGCCAGCAGCTTGGGGCCTAACCAAGAGACCCAGTACTTC. This encodes CASSLGPNQETQYF.

The chain links TRBV19 to TRBJ2-6, with 8 bases matching TRBD2. Looked up from germline, CDR1 is LNHDA and CDR2 is SQIVND (reference sequence). CDR3 length: 17 residues. J gave up 1 base and V 5 bases, and 7 bases lay outside the gene matches. CDR3 sequence (DNA): TGTGCCAGTAGTCCCTGGCGGGGGGAATCTGGGGCCAACGTCCTGACTTTC. Amino acid sequence: CASSPWRGESGANVLTF.

CDR3 nucleotide sequence: TGCGCCAGCAGCTCAGGACTAGCGGGTTCCTACGAGCAGTACTTC. Protein sequence: CASSSGLAGSYEQYF. The V and J genes are TRBV5-1 and TRBJ2-7, with TRBD2 matching over 11 bases. This CDR3 contains 15 residues. Losses at the gene ends were 3 bases for V and 1 base for J; bases not matched to a gene: 3. Per germline, CDR1 SGHRS and CDR2 YFSETQ.

The chain carries TRBV28 and TRBJ1-2; the D gene is possibly TRBD1 (6 bases). Germline V gene data show CDR1 as MDHEN and CDR2 as SYDVKM. V was clipped by 2 bases and J by 7 bases, with 14 bases between them. This CDR3 contains 14 residues. CDR3 sequence: CASSLTQGRVGYTF. CDR3 DNA sequence: TGTGCCAGCAGTTTAACCCAGGGGCGTGTTGGCTACACCTTC.

The count of this clone is one. The J gene is TRBJ1-2, the V gene TRBV6-5; D is perhaps TRBD1 (5 bases). V was cut by 8 bases and J by 2 bases, with 12 bases left in between. The CDR3 runs to 13 residues. Germline V gene lookup returns CDR1 MNHEY and CDR2 SVGAGI. CDR3 region: CASWGEVNYGYTF. The CDR3 DNA follows: TGTGCCAGCTGGGGGGAGGTCAACTATGGCTACACCTTC.

This chain links TRBV29-1 with TRBJ2-7; 9 nucleotides match TRBD1. CDR1 SQVTM and CDR2 ANQGSEA come from the germline V gene. This CDR3 region has 13 residues. V was pared by 4 bases and J by 3 bases, with 4 bases of the junction left unmatched. For the CDR3, the DNA is TGCAGCGTTGCTCCGGGACAGGGCTACGAGCAGTACTTC. Its translation: CSVAPGQGYEQYF.

The table lists this clone with a few counts. The V and J genes are TRBV11-2 and TRBJ2-5; D might be TRBD2 (7 bases). The end of the DNA is better explained by TRBJ2-7, so the J call may be wrong. This CDR3 contains 15 residues. The germline V gene encodes CDR1 SGHAT and CDR2 FQNNGV. CDR3 nucleotides: TGTGCCAGCAGCTTAGGGGGGGGGCAAAACTACGAGCAGTACTTC. It codes for CASSLGGGQNYEQYF.

The chain carries TRBV7-2 and TRBJ2-7; D gene ambiguous. This CDR3 spans 14 amino acids. The germline CDR1 and CDR2 sequences are SGHTA and FQGNSA. The V end was cut by 5 bases, the J end by 2 bases, with 13 bases between. The CDR3, as DNA: TGTGCCAGCAGCCCCGAGTTTGTACCCTACGAGCAGTACTTC. It is translated as CASSPEFVPYEQYF.

This chain joins TRBV28 and TRBJ1-2; D gene ambiguous. The CDR3 covers 11 residues. CDR1 and CDR2 (germline): MDHEN, SYDVKM. The V and J ends lost 3 bases and 6 bases respectively, with 5 bases between them. This CDR3 reads CASSFLDGYTF. In DNA, the CDR3 is TGTGCCAGCAGTTTTCTTGATGGCTACACCTTC.

V is TRBV27 and J is TRBJ2-1, with TRBD2 as a possible D gene (5 bases). V was clipped by 4 bases and J by 7 bases, with 17 bases between them. The germline V gene has CDR1 MNHEY and CDR2 SMNVEV (reference sequence). The CDR3 sequence is 15 residues long. The CDR3 DNA reads as TGTGCCAGCAGTTCCTTCTCCGTGGGGAGAAATGAGCAGTTCTTC. It specifies CASSSFSVGRNEQFF.

This chain uses TRBV11-2 with TRBJ2-5; TRBD2 aligns across 9 bases. Germline CDR1 reads SGHAT; CDR2 reads FQNNGV. CDR3 length: 16 amino acids. V gave up 1 base and J gave up 5 bases; unmatched junction bases: 8. CDR3 amino acids: CASSLVLGGRVETQYF. DNA for the CDR3: TGTGCCAGCAGCTTAGTTCTTGGCGGGAGGGTTGAGACCCAGTACTTC.

The chain employs TRBV4-1 and TRBJ2-1; TRBD2 matches 11 bases. Germline CDR1 MGHRA, CDR2 YSYEKL. Trimming at V came to 0 bases and at J to 7 bases, leaving 8 bases not matched to a gene. This CDR3 has 17 residues. CDR3 sequence (DNA): TGCGCCAGCAGCCAAGAGGCACTAGCGGGAGTGTTGAATGAGCAGTTCTTC. Its protein product is CASSQEALAGVLNEQFF.

The chain couples TRBV7-6 to TRBJ2-3, with TRBD2 identical over 11 bases. CDR1 and CDR2 from the germline V gene are SGHVS and FNYEAQ. This CDR3 has 16 residues. Trimming took 1 base from V and 8 from J; bases not matched to a gene: 8. CDR3 in DNA: TGTGCCAGCAGCTTAGTAGCGGGAGGGGGGGCAGGTACGCAGTATTTT. This sequence encodes CASSLVAGGGAGTQYF.

The genes are TRBV14 and TRBJ2-7; 8 bases agree with TRBD1. The CDR3 contains 17 residues. The junction had 14 bases not matched to a gene; V was cut back by 5 bases and J by 2 bases. Per germline, CDR1 SGHDN and CDR2 FVKESK. The DNA of the CDR3 is TGTGCCAGCAGCATGCTGGCAGGGGGCGATTATCCCTACGAGCAGTACTTC. As protein: CASSMLAGGDYPYEQYF.